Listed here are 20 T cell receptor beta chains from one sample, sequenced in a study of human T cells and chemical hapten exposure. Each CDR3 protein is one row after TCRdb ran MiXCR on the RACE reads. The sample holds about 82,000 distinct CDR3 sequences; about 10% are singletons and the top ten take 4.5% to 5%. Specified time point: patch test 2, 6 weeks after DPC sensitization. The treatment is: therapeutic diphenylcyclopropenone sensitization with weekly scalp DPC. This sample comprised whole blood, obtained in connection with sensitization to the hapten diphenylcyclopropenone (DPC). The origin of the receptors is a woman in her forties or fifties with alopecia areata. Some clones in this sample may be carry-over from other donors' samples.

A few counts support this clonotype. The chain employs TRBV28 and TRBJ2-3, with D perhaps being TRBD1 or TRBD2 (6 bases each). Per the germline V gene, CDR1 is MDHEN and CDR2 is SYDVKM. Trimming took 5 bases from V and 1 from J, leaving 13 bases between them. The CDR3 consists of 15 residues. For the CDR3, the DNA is TGTGCCAGCAGTCCCCCGGGGGCCGGCACAGATACGCAGTATTTT. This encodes CASSPPGAGTDTQYF.

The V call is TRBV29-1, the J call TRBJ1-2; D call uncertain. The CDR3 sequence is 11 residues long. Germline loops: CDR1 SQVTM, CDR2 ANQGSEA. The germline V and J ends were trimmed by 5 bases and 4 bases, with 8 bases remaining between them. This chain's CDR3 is CSVNSPYGYTF. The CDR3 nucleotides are TGCAGCGTTAACTCCCCCTATGGCTACACCTTC.

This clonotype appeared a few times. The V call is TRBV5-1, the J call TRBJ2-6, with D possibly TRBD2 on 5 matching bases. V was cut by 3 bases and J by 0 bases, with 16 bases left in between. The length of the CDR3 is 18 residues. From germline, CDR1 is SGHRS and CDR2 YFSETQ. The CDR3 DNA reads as TGCGCCAGCAGCTCCCCCAGTGAGGGCGTCTCTGGGGCCAACGTCCTGACTTTC. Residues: CASSSPSEGVSGANVLTF.

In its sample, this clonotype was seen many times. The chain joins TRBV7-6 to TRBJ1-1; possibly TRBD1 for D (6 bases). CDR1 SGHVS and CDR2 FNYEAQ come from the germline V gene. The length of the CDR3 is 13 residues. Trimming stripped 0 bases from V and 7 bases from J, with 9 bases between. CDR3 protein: CASSLAGGGEAFF. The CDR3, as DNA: TGTGCCAGCAGCTTAGCCGGGGGCGGTGAAGCTTTCTTT.

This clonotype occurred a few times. CDR3 loop: CAWQFPGRGGQPQHF. The CDR3 nucleotides are TGTGCCTGGCAATTTCCGGGACGGGGAGGTCAGCCCCAGCATTTT. The chain recombines TRBV30 with TRBJ1-5; a possible D gene is TRBD1 (5 bases). CDR1 is GTSNPN, CDR2 SVGIG, per germline (reference sequence). The CDR3 extends over 15 amino acids. V lost 5 bases and J 6 bases, leaving 20 bases between the germline ends.

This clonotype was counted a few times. The CDR3, as DNA: TGTGCCAGCTCACCAGCATTACAGTGGAGTACTGAAGCTTTCTTT. Translation: CASSPALQWSTEAFF. The rearrangement joins TRBV18 to TRBJ1-1; D ambiguous. Trimming stripped 2 bases from V and 5 bases from J, with 15 bases between. Looked up from germline, CDR1 is KGHSH and CDR2 is LQKENI. The CDR3 contains 15 residues.

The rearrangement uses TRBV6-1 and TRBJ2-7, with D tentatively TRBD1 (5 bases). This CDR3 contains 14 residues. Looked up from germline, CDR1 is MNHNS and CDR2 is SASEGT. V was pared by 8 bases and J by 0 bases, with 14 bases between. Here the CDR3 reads CASQGSWDSYEQYF. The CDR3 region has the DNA TGTGCCAGCCAGGGTAGTTGGGACTCCTACGAGCAGTACTTC.

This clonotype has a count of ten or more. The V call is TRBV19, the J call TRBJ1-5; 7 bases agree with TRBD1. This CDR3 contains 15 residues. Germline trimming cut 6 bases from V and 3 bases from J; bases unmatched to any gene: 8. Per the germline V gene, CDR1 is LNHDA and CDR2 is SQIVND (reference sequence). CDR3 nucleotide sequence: TGTGCCAGTAGCGGGACAGTTGGGACCAATCAGCCCCAGCATTTT. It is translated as CASSGTVGTNQPQHF.

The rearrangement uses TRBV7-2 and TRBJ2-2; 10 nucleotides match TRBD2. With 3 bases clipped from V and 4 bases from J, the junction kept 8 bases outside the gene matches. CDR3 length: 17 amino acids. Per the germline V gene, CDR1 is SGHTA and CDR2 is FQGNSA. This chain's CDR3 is CASSFTRLAGLTGELFF. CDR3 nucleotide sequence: TGTGCCAGCAGCTTTACCCGACTAGCGGGCCTCACCGGGGAGCTGTTTTTT. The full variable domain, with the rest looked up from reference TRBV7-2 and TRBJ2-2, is GAGVSQSPSNKVTEKGKDVELRCDPISGHTALYWYRQSLGQGLEFLIYFQGNSAPDKSGLPSDRFSAERTGGSVSTLTIQRTQQEDSAVYLCASSFTRLAGLTGELFFGEGSRLTVL.

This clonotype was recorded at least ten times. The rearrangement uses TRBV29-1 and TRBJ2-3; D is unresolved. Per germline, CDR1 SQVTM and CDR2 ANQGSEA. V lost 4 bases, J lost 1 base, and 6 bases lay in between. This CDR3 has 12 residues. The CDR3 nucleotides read TGCAGCGTTGTCGCTGGCACAGATACGCAGTATTTT. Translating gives CSVVAGTDTQYF.

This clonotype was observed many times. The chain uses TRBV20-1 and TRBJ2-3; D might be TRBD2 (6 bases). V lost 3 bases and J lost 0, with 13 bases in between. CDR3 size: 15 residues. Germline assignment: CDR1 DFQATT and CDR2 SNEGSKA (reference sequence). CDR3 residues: CSASPGLASTDTQYF. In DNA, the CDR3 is TGCAGTGCTAGCCCCGGGCTAGCGAGCACAGATACGCAGTATTTT.

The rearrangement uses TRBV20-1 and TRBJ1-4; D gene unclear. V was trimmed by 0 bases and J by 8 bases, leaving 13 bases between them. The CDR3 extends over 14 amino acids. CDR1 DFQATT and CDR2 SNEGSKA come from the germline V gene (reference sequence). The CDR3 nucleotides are TGCAGTGCTAGAGATACGGGAATTTCAGAAAAACTGTTTTTT. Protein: CSARDTGISEKLFF.

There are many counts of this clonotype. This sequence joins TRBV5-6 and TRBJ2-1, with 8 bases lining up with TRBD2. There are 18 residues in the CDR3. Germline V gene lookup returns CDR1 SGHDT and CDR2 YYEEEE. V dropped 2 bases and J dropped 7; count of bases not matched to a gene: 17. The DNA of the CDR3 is TGTGCCAGCAGCTTTATCCTAGCGGGTCTCTCGAAAAAGAATGAGCAGTTCTTC. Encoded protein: CASSFILAGLSKKNEQFF.

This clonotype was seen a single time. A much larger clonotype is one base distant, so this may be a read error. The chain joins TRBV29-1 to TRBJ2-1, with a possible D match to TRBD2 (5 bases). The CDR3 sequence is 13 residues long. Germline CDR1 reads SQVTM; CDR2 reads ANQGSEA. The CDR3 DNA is TGCAGCGTTGGAGCGGATAGCTACAATGAGCAGATCTTC. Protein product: CSVGADSYNEQIF.

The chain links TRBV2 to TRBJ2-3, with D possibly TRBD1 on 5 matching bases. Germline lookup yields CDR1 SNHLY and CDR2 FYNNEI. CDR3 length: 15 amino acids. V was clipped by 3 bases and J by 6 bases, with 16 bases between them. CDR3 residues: CASSDGAGARDTQYF. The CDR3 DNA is TGTGCCAGCAGTGATGGGGCAGGAGCACGGGATACGCAGTATTTT. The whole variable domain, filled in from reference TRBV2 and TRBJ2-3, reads EPEVTQTPSHQVTQMGQEVILRCVPISNHLYFYWYRQILGQKVEFLVSFYNNEISEKSEIFDDQFSVERPDGSNFTLKIRSTKLEDSAMYFCASSDGAGARDTQYFGPGTRLTVL.

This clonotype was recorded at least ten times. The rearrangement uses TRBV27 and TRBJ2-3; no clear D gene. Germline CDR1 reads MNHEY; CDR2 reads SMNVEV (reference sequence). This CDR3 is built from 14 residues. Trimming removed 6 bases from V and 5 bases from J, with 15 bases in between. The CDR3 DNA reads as TGTGCCAGCAGGACCTCCCGGGTCCAAGATACGCAGTATTTT. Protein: CASRTSRVQDTQYF.

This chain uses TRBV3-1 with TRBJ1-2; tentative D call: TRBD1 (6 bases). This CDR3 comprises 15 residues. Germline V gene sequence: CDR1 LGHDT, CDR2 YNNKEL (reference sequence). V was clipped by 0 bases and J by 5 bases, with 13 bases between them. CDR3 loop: CASSQDSTGVYGYTF. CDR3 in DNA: TGTGCCAGCAGCCAAGATTCGACAGGAGTTTATGGCTACACCTTC.

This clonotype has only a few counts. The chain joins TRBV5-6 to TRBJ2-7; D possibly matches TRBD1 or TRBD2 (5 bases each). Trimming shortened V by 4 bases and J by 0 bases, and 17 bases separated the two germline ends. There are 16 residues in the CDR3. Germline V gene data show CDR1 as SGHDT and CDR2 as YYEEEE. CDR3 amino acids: CASSPRGTSGSYEQYF. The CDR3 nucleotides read TGTGCCAGCAGCCCGAGGGGCACCTCCGGCTCCTACGAGCAGTACTTC.

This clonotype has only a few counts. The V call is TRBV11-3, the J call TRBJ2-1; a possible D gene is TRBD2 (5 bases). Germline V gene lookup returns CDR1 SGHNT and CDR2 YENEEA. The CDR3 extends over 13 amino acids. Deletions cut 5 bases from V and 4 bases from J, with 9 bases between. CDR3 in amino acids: CASSLGLYNEQFF. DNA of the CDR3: TGTGCCAGCAGCCTTGGACTTTACAATGAGCAGTTCTTC.

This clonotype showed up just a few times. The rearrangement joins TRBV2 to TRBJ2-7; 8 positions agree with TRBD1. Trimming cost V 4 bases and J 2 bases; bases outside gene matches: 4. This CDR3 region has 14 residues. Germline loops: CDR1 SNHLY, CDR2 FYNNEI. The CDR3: CASSAGQGTYEQYF. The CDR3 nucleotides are TGTGCCAGCAGTGCCGGACAGGGAACCTACGAGCAGTACTTC.